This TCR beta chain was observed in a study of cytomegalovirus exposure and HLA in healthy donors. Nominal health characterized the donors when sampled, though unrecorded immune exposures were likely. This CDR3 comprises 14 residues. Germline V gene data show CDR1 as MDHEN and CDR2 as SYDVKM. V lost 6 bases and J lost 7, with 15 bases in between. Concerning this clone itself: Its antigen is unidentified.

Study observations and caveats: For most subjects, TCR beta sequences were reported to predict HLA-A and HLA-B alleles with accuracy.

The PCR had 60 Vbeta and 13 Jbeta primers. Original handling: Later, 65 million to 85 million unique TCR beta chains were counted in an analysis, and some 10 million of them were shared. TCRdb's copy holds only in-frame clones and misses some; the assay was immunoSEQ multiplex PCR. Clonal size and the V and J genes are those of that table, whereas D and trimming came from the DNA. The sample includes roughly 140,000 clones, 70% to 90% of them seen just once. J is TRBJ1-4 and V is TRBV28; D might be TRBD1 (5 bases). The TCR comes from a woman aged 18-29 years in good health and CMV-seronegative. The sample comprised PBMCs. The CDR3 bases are TGTGCCAGCAGGGGATCAGGGTCGGGTGAAAAACTGTTTTTT. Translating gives CASRGSGSGEKLFF.